These 7 T cell receptor beta chains were sequenced from one sample in a study of blood T cells in healthy people across ages. For the second PCR, which ran for about 6 to 11 cycles, a sample-barcoded 5' primer and a J-beta primer mix were used. One entry per CDR3 protein, called by TCRdb with MiXCR from the 5' RACE reads. Among over a million distinct CDR3 sequences, roughly 45% were seen once, and the ten largest hold around 18%. Material for sequencing was blood. The receptors here all came from an older woman in good health.

V gene TRBV6-6 combines with J gene TRBJ1-1; D call uncertain. CDR1 and CDR2 (germline): MNHNY, SVGAGI (reference sequence). V dropped 4 bases and J dropped 1 base, with 13 bases sitting between them. CDR3 length: 15 residues. The CDR3 DNA reads as TGTGCCAGCAGTTCCCATTATGCCCCGAACACTGAAGCTTTCTTT. Its translation: CASSSHYAPNTEAFF.

This chain connects TRBV27 to TRBJ2-4; maybe TRBD1 (5 bases). The tail of the sequence fits TRBJ2-7 better, so the J call may be wrong. The germline V gene has CDR1 MNHEY and CDR2 SMNVEV (reference sequence). The CDR3 consists of 15 residues. CDR3 sequence reads: CASSDTLRVTYEQYF. DNA for the CDR3: TGTGCCAGCAGTGATACCCTCAGGGTAACCTACGAGCAGTACTTC.

The chain carries TRBV20-1 and TRBJ2-1; D is ambiguous. V was shortened by 3 bases and J by 6 bases, with 12 bases between the two germline ends. The length of the CDR3 is 13 residues. CDR1 and CDR2 (germline): DFQATT, SNEGSKA (reference sequence). In DNA, the CDR3 is TGCAGTGCTAGCCATGAATCAACCAATGAGCAGTTCTTC. It codes for CSASHESTNEQFF.

For this clonotype: A junction boundary mismatches the germline segment, possibly from a read error. CDR3 nucleotide sequence: TGTGCCAACAGTTTAATAGCGAGCTACACAGATACGCAGTATTTT. Protein sequence: CANSLIASYTDTQYF. This chain uses TRBV27 with TRBJ2-3; possible D gene TRBD2, 5 bases. Germline V CDR1 and CDR2: MNHEY, SMNVEV (reference sequence). The CDR3 is 15 residues long.

The CDR3 region is CATSEPTGSEQYF. DNA of the CDR3: TGTGCCACCAGTGAACCGACAGGATCCGAGCAGTACTTC. The chain uses TRBV24-1 and TRBJ2-7; D perhaps matches TRBD1 (6 bases). Germline assignment: CDR1 KGHDR and CDR2 SFDVKD. This CDR3 region has 13 residues. The germline V and J ends were trimmed by 4 bases and 6 bases, with 12 bases remaining between them.

This clonotype occurred a few times. The chain has TRBV5-1 and TRBJ2-5; tentatively, D is TRBD2 (5 bases). The V and J ends lost 2 bases and 4 bases respectively, with 12 bases between them. There are 14 residues in the CDR3. CDR1 and CDR2 from the germline V gene are SGHRS and YFSETQ. The CDR3 region is CASSLSGGLETQYF. The CDR3 bases are TGCGCCAGCAGCTTATCCGGAGGTTTAGAGACCCAGTACTTC.

The table lists this clonotype with a few counts. The chain carries TRBV20-1 and TRBJ2-7; 7 bases line up with TRBD1. The CDR3 covers 13 residues. CDR1 is DFQATT and CDR2 is SNEGSKA in the germline V gene (reference sequence). V shed 6 bases, J shed 1 base, and the junction held 6 bases outside the gene matches. The CDR3 region is CSAKGAKSYEQYF. CDR3 sequence (DNA): TGCAGTGCCAAGGGGGCCAAATCCTACGAGCAGTACTTC.